These 25 T cell receptor beta chains came from one sample sequenced in a study of PD-L1 blockade in urothelial cancer. Time point indicated: pretreatment peripheral blood. The method was immunoSEQ multiplex PCR; TCRdb's version includes in-frame clones alone and lacks a portion of them. Among some 74,000 clones listed, over 80% were seen once. The source material was PBMCs, sampled around atezolizumab (anti-PD-L1) treatment. Every receptor here comes from a man aged 35 to 55 with urothelial cancer.

The rearrangement uses TRBV7-9 and TRBJ2-1; 7 bases are a match to TRBD2. The germline V gene has CDR1 SEHNR and CDR2 FQNEAQ (reference sequence). The CDR3 extends over 17 amino acids. The trim removed 3 bases at V and 0 bases at J, leaving 8 bases unmatched. CDR3 protein: CASSFRAGESSYNEQFF. In nucleotides, the CDR3 is TGTGCCAGCAGCTTCCGGGCGGGGGAAAGCTCCTACAATGAGCAGTTCTTC.

V is TRBV2 and J is TRBJ2-3, with TRBD2 identical over 9 bases. V shed 4 bases and J 2 bases; nucleotides not matched to a gene: 10. Germline V gene lookup returns CDR1 SNHLY and CDR2 FYNNEI. The CDR3 sequence is 17 residues long. CDR3 in amino acids: CASSGETSGHTTDTQYF. Here the CDR3 DNA reads TGTGCCAGCAGTGGGGAGACTAGCGGTCACACCACAGATACGCAGTATTTT.

The chain carries TRBV28 and TRBJ2-1; 8 bases fit TRBD1. The J segment lost 0 bases and the V segment lost 4 bases, leaving 5 bases of the junction unmatched. Germline V gene sequence: CDR1 MDHEN, CDR2 SYDVKM. CDR3 length: 16 residues. The CDR3, as DNA: TGTGCCAGCAGTTCGTACAGGGGGAGCTCCTACAATGAGCAGTTCTTC. Translation: CASSSYRGSSYNEQFF.

This clone occurred a few times. The chain carries TRBV2 and TRBJ1-4; no clear D gene. This CDR3 region has 12 residues. Germline V gene lookup returns CDR1 SNHLY and CDR2 FYNNEI. The V end was cut by 7 bases, the J end by 8 bases, with 11 bases between. CDR3 DNA: TGTGCCAGCAATCGACAACGGGAAAAACTGTTTTTT. Translating gives CASNRQREKLFF.

The chain links TRBV19 to TRBJ2-7, with 9 bases lining up with TRBD1. Germline V gene sequence: CDR1 LNHDA, CDR2 SQIVND (reference sequence). V lost 3 bases, J lost 6 bases, and 9 bases stayed unmatched. The CDR3 loop spans 15 amino acids. The CDR3 nucleotides are TGTGCCAGTAGTATTGGGGGGACAGGGCTCGGCGAGCAGTACTTC. Translated, it gives CASSIGGTGLGEQYF.

The rearrangement uses TRBV2 and TRBJ2-3; no clear D. V lost 4 bases, J lost 2 bases, and 10 bases lay in between. This CDR3 is built from 14 residues. Germline loops: CDR1 SNHLY, CDR2 FYNNEI. The CDR3 bases are TGTGCCAGCAGTGCCCGACAAAACACAGATACGCAGTATTTT. Translation gives CASSARQNTDTQYF. The whole variable domain, filled in from reference TRBV2 and TRBJ2-3, reads EPEVTQTPSHQVTQMGQEVILRCVPISNHLYFYWYRQILGQKVEFLVSFYNNEISEKSEIFDDQFSVERPDGSNFTLKIRSTKLEDSAMYFCASSARQNTDTQYFGPGTRLTVL.

V gene TRBV5-1 combines with J gene TRBJ1-2; 7 bases line up with TRBD1. The J segment lost 5 bases and the V segment lost 0 bases, leaving 10 bases of the junction unmatched. This CDR3 has 16 amino acids. Germline values: CDR1 SGHRS, CDR2 YFSETQ. CDR3 coding DNA: TGCGCCAGCAGCTTGGCCGGGACCTCACAGGGGTATGGCTACACCTTC. As protein: CASSLAGTSQGYGYTF.

The CDR3, as DNA: TGCGCCAGCAGCTCCGGGAGCTCCTCCTACAATGAGCAGTTCTTC. This codes for CASSSGSSSYNEQFF. The rearrangement joins TRBV5-1 to TRBJ2-1; a possible D gene is TRBD2 (6 bases). V dropped 3 bases and J dropped 0 bases, with 10 bases sitting between them. From germline, CDR1 is SGHRS and CDR2 YFSETQ. This CDR3 is built from 15 residues.

The CDR3 sequence: CASSLAGQGNTEAFF. The CDR3 DNA reads as TGTGCCAGCAGTTTGGCGGGACAGGGGAACACTGAAGCTTTCTTT. The gene calls are TRBV28 and TRBJ1-1, with 9 bases lining up with TRBD1. V shed 3 bases, J shed 1 base, and the junction held 3 bases outside the gene matches. The CDR3 loop spans 15 amino acids. Germline V CDR1 and CDR2: MDHEN, SYDVKM. Supplemented by reference TRBV28 and TRBJ1-1, the full variable domain reads DVKVTQSSRYLVKRTGEKVFLECVQDMDHENMFWYRQDPGLGLRLIYFSYDVKMKEKGDIPEGYSVSREKKERFSLILESASTNQTSMYLCASSLAGQGNTEAFFGQGTRLTVV.

The chain has TRBV27 and TRBJ2-1, with a weak D call TRBD1 (10 bases). Trimming pared 5 bases from V and 7 bases from J, leaving 33 bases between. The CDR3 consists of 20 residues. Germline V gene data show CDR1 as MNHEY and CDR2 as SMNVEV (reference sequence). The CDR3 nucleotides are TGTGCCAGCAGTCAGCGACAGGGGGCCCCGACTAGCGGTTCGTGGAATGAGCAGTTCTTC. Protein sequence: CASSQRQGAPTSGSWNEQFF.

The chain employs TRBV21-1 and TRBJ2-1; TRBD2 was called by the table and not checked on the DNA. TRBV21-1 corresponds to a pseudogene. This CDR3 contains 15 residues. The CDR3, as DNA: TGTGCCAGCAGCAAAACATGGGCTAGGGAGCGAGAGCAGTTCTTC. Protein product: CASSKTWAREREQFF.

In regard to this clone: Other nucleotide sequences in the sample specify the same CDR3. The chain is built from TRBV6-5 and TRBJ2-3; a possible D gene is TRBD1 (6 bases). The germline CDR1 and CDR2 sequences are MNHEY and SVGAGI. V was cut by 8 bases and J by 2 bases, with 11 bases left in between. The CDR3 loop spans 13 amino acids. CDR3 sequence (DNA): TGTGCCAGCCGTGGGGACAACACAGATACGCAGTATTTT. Translating gives CASRGDNTDTQYF.

The chain has TRBV18 and TRBJ2-1; the match to TRBD2 covers 10 bases. From germline, CDR1 is KGHSH and CDR2 LQKENI. With 4 bases clipped from V and 0 bases from J, the junction kept 15 bases outside the gene matches. CDR3 length equals 20 residues. CDR3 in amino acids: CASSREGSSLAGVSYNEQFF. In nucleotides, the CDR3 is TGTGCCAGCTCACGAGAGGGGTCTTCTCTAGCGGGGGTCTCCTACAATGAGCAGTTCTTC.

CDR3: CASSLETGKTYGYTF. CDR3 in DNA: TGTGCCAGCAGCTTAGAAACAGGGAAGACCTATGGCTACACCTTC. The chain recombines TRBV7-9 with TRBJ1-2; perhaps TRBD1 as D (6 bases). The CDR3 covers 15 residues. Trimming left V 1 base short and J 4 bases short, with 13 bases between. In germline, CDR1 is SEHNR, CDR2 FQNEAQ (reference sequence). Complete variable domain (other parts from reference TRBV7-9 and TRBJ1-2): DTGVSQNPRHKITKRGQNVTFRCDPISEHNRLYWYRQTLGQGPEFLTYFQNEAQLEKSRLLSDRFSAERPKGSFSTLEIQRTEQGDSAMYLCASSLETGKTYGYTFGSGTRLTVV.

The chain uses TRBV30 and TRBJ2-3, with 7 nucleotides matching TRBD2. The J segment lost 7 bases and the V segment lost 4 bases, leaving 11 bases of the junction unmatched. Germline values: CDR1 GTSNPN, CDR2 SVGIG (reference sequence). CDR3 size: 14 residues. This CDR3 is CAWTSTGGGYTQYF. CDR3 DNA sequence: TGTGCCTGGACCTCGACTGGGGGAGGGTATACGCAGTATTTT.

The rearrangement uses TRBV7-6 and TRBJ2-3; 11 nucleotides agree with TRBD1. V trimming: 5 bases; J trimming: 0 bases; junction bases outside the gene matches: 1. Germline values: CDR1 SGHVS, CDR2 FNYEAQ. The CDR3 is 15 residues long. The CDR3 coding sequence is TGTGCCAGCAGCGGACAGGGGGCAAGCACAGATACGCAGTATTTT. Protein sequence: CASSGQGASTDTQYF.

The gene calls are TRBV30 and TRBJ2-1, with D maybe TRBD2 (5 bases). There are 16 residues in the CDR3. Trimming pared 4 bases from V and 8 bases from J, leaving 24 bases between. Germline-derived CDR1 and CDR2 are GTSNPN and SVGIG (reference sequence). The CDR3 loop reads CAWNGGWVGPGYEQFF. DNA of the CDR3: TGTGCCTGGAATGGAGGATGGGTAGGGCCTGGTTATGAGCAGTTCTTC.

V usage is TRBV2 and J usage is TRBJ2-5; a weak D match, TRBD2 (6 bases). Germline V CDR1 and CDR2: SNHLY, FYNNEI. The CDR3 runs to 14 residues. V dropped 0 bases and J dropped 4 bases, with 9 bases sitting between them. This CDR3 reads CASSEAGGGETQYF. As DNA, the CDR3 is TGTGCCAGCAGTGAAGCGGGGGGAGGAGAGACCCAGTACTTC.

This clone is a singleton in its sample. V usage is TRBV27 and J usage is TRBJ2-2; 8 bases align to TRBD2. This CDR3 spans 15 amino acids. The germline CDR1 and CDR2 sequences are MNHEY and SMNVEV (reference sequence). J gave up 7 bases and V 7 bases, and 11 bases lay outside the gene matches. This CDR3 is CASTISGLVGGELFF. The CDR3 bases are TGTGCCAGCACAATTTCGGGACTAGTAGGCGGGGAGCTGTTTTTT.

The gene calls are TRBV6-5 and TRBJ2-7, with 8 bases fitting TRBD2. The length of the CDR3 is 15 residues. The germline gives CDR1 MNHEY, CDR2 SVGAGI. V was clipped by 4 bases and J by 1 base; unmatched bases: 6. CDR3 protein: CASSSGGGGSYEQYF. CDR3 bases: TGTGCCAGCAGTTCGGGAGGGGGTGGGTCCTACGAGCAGTACTTC.

The chain uses TRBV28 and TRBJ2-7, with D possibly matching TRBD2 (5 bases). Germline CDR1 is MDHEN and CDR2 is SYDVKM. The CDR3 is 13 amino acids. V gave up 5 bases and J gave up 2 bases, with 10 bases separating them. The CDR3 protein is CASSADLPYEQYF. The CDR3 coding sequence is TGTGCCAGCAGTGCGGACTTACCCTACGAGCAGTACTTC.

The DNA for the CDR3 is TGCGCCAGCACCTTATTACCTACAGGCGGGGAGCTGTTTTTT. Its protein product is CASTLLPTGGELFF. V is TRBV5-1 and J is TRBJ2-2, with D possibly being TRBD1 (5 bases). V lost 6 bases and J 7 bases, leaving 16 bases between the germline ends. The CDR3 extends over 14 amino acids. From germline, CDR1 is SGHRS and CDR2 YFSETQ.

The genes are TRBV11-2 and TRBJ2-4; the D gene is possibly TRBD2 (5 bases). In germline, CDR1 is SGHAT, CDR2 FQNNGV. CDR3 length: 14 amino acids. Trimming shortened V by 8 bases and J by 2 bases, and 13 bases separated the two germline ends. The CDR3 here is CASAGGETKNIQYF. In nucleotides, the CDR3 is TGTGCCAGCGCGGGCGGAGAGACCAAAAACATTCAGTACTTC.

The CDR3 spells CASSVSGFSYNEQFF. For the CDR3, the DNA is TGTGCCAGCAGCGTATCAGGGTTCTCCTACAATGAGCAGTTCTTC. The V and J genes are TRBV7-2 and TRBJ2-1, with TRBD1 as a possible D gene (5 bases). CDR1 is SGHTA and CDR2 is FQGNSA in the germline V gene. The CDR3 consists of 15 residues. V was pared by 5 bases and J by 0 bases, with 11 bases between.

V gene TRBV5-4 combines with J gene TRBJ2-3; the match to TRBD2 covers 15 bases. Per germline, CDR1 SGHNT and CDR2 YYREEE (reference sequence). The CDR3 contains 18 residues. The V and J ends lost 4 bases and 3 bases, in that order; junction bases with no gene match: 9. CDR3 in amino acids: CASSGRTSGRAQTDTQYF. DNA of the CDR3: TGTGCCAGCAGCGGAAGGACTAGCGGGAGGGCCCAGACAGATACGCAGTATTTT.